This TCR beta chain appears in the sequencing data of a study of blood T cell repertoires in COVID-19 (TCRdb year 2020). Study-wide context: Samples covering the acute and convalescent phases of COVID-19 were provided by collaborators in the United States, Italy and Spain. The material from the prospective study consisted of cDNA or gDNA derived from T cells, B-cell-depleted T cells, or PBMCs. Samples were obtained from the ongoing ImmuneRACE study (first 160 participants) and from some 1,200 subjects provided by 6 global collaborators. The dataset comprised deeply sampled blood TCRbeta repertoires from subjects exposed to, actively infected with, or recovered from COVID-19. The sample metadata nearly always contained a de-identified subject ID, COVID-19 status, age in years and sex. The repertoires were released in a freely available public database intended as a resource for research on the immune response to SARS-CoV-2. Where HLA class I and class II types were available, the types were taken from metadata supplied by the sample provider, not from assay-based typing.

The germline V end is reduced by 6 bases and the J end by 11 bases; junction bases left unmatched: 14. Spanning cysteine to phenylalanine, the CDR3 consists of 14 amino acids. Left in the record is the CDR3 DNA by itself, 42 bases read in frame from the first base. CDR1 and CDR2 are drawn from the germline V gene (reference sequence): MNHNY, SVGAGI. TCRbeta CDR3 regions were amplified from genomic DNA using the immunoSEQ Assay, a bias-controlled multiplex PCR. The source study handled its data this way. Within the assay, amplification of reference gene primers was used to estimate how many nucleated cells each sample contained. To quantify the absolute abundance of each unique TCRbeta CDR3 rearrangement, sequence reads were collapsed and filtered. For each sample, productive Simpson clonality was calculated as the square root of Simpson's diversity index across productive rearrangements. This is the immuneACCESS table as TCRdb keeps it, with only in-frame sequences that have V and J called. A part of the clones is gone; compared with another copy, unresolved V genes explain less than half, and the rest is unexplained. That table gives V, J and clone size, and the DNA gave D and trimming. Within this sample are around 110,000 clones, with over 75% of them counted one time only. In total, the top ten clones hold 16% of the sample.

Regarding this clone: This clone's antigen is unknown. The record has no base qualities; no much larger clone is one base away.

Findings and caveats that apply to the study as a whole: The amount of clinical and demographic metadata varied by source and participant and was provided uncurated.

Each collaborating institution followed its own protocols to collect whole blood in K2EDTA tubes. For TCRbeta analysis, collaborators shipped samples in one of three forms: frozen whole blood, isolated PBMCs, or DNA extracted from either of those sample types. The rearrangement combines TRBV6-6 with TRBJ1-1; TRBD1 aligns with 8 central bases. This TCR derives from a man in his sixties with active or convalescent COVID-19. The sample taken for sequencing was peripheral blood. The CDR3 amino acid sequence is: CASSRPETGAYAFF. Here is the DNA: TGTGCCAGCAGCCGACCCGAGACAGGGGCATACGCTTTCTTT.